This entry describes one T cell receptor beta chain. This clonotype was recorded many times. Its antigen target is currently unknown. The record has no base qualities; no much larger clone is one base away. The data originate from a study of T cell repertoires in cytomegalovirus infection (dated by TCRdb to between 2018 and 2021). Context from the whole study: The HLA type of each donor mattered for the analysis, because public TCR beta signatures pointed to carriage of CMV infection along with the matching HLA type. The paper's findings and limits, for the study overall: The ex vivo response was dominated by HLA-C-restricted CMV-specific TCR beta clonotypes, which also provided the single most frequent clonotype in two of eight donors. Cumulative frequency of public TCR beta family members discriminated carriers of CMV infection plus the relevant HLA type in this cohort and an independent approximately 370-donor cohort.

The germline ends are 13 bases apart after V is trimmed by 2 bases and J by 3 bases. Based on the germline V gene, the CDR1 and CDR2 sequences are SGHNT and YENEEA. Including cysteine and phenylalanine, the CDR3 has 15 amino acids. The entry retains the CDR3 DNA only, 45 bases that are in frame from base 1. The sample was run on an Illumina HiSeq 1500. Through fastp at Q25 and MiXCR, TCRdb rebuilt clones from the public reads, retaining in-frame beta chains. Merged by CDR3 protein, the rows form single entries marked with the most common genes and DNA. Across this sample there are some 97,000 distinct CDR3 sequences, with about a quarter seen only once. The ten top clones hold about 39% of the sample.

Sample: CD8+ T cells from PBMCs. The receptor chain draws on TRBV11-3 and TRBJ1-1; 5 matching bases give a weak D call of TRBD1. This TCR was recovered from a human donor in good health (CMV status not recorded). Some clones in this sample may be carry-over from other donors' samples. This receptor has the CDR3 CASSLRVRGDTEAFF. Read as DNA, the sequence is TGTGCCAGCAGCTTAAGGGTCCGAGGGGACACTGAAGCTTTCTTT.